Described below is a single T cell receptor (beta chain) sequence and its context. The clone's antigen remains unknown. The input lacks base qualities; no much larger clone sits a single base away. This sample stems from a study of response to subunit inactivated influenza vaccine (dated by TCRdb to 2017 to 2018). Broadly, across the study: Deep quantitative T cell receptor repertoire profiling was used in the study to track responses to a trivalent subunit inactivated influenza vaccine.

Receptors were amplified or captured by RT-PCR. These reads were obtained on an Illumina HiSeq 2500. TCRdb ran its own pipeline on the public reads, namely fastp trimming at Q25 and MiXCR clone calling, and kept in-frame beta chains. CDR3 protein duplicates are merged, each entry listing the most common genes and DNA. The sample has 530,000 or so distinct CDR3 sequences on record, 25% of them singletons. About 1.9% of the sample goes to the ten largest clones. Deletion took 2 bases off V and 6 bases off J, with a span of 11 bases between the germline ends. Measured from the cysteine to the phenylalanine, the CDR3 is 13 residues long. The sequence is cut down to CDR3 DNA, 39 bases in frame from base 1. The germline V gene specifies SGHVS as CDR1 and FNYEAQ as CDR2. Broader findings and caveats from the paper: It was suggested by the authors that each seasonal influenza vaccination may recruit only a limited number of new T cells.

The material was CD4+ T cells sorted from PBMCs, obtained more than 4 days after vaccination. Here the chain combines TRBV7-6 and TRBJ2-7; no D gene call is confident. This receptor was identified in a man aged 50-59 years who received an inactivated influenza vaccine. Donor details come from another sample of the same person, matched by shared clones. The CDR3 in this case is CASSLLVISEQYF. The DNA sequence follows: TGTGCCAGCAGCTTACTGGTTATATCCGAGCAGTACTTC.